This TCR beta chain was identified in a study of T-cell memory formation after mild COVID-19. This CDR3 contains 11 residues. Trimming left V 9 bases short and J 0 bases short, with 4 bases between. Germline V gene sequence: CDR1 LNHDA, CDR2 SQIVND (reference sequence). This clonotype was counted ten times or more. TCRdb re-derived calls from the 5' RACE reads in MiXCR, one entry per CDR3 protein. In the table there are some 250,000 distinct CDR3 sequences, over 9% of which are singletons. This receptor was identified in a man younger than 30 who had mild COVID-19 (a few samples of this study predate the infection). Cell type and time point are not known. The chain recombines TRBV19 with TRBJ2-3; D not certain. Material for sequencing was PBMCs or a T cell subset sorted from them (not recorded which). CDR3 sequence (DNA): TGTGCCAGGACTAGCACAGATACGCAGTATTTT. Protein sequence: CARTSTDTQYF.